The 30 T cell receptor beta chains below were found in one sample sequenced in a study of blood T cell repertoires in COVID-19. Repertoires were generated with immunoSEQ multiplex PCR, while TCRdb's copy carries only in-frame clones and drops some. The data contain about 200,000 clones, around 95% of them seen just once; the ten biggest clones take up about 0.8%. Material: peripheral blood. The receptors derive from a man aged 30 to 45 with COVID-19, enrolled during active disease.

The chain links TRBV4-2 to TRBJ1-3; D uncertain. The CDR3 spans 16 residues. Trimming removed 1 base from V and 3 bases from J, with 13 bases in between. The V gene's germline CDR1 is LGHNA and CDR2 YNFKEQ. CDR3 nucleotides: TGTGCCAGCAGCCAAGTCCCTACAGAGTTTGGAAACACCATATATTTT. Residues: CASSQVPTEFGNTIYF.

The CDR3 loop is CASSLPGLIYNEQFF. The CDR3, as DNA: TGTGCCAGCAGCTTGCCGGGACTAATCTACAATGAGCAGTTCTTC. The V gene is TRBV5-4, the J gene TRBJ2-1, with 7 bases lining up with TRBD2. The CDR3 contains 15 residues. Germline CDR1 reads SGHNT; CDR2 reads YYREEE (reference sequence). After removal of 1 base from V and 3 bases from J, the junction contained 4 bases not matched to a gene.

The chain carries TRBV7-6 and TRBJ2-7; D not certain. The V gene lost 4 bases and the J gene lost 2 bases, with 3 bases spanning the gap. The CDR3 totals 11 residues. Germline lookup yields CDR1 SGHVS and CDR2 FNYEAQ. CDR3 loop: CASSSAYEQYF. The DNA of the CDR3 is TGTGCCAGCAGCTCCGCCTACGAGCAGTACTTC.

V is TRBV19 and J is TRBJ1-1, with TRBD1 identical over 8 bases. Germline CDR1 and CDR2: LNHDA and SQIVND (reference sequence). This CDR3 comprises 13 residues. Trimming took 7 bases from V and 4 from J; bases not matched to a gene: 5. The CDR3 DNA is TGTGCCAGTATCGACAGGGGAGGCACTGAAGCTTTCTTT. Protein: CASIDRGGTEAFF.

The chain couples TRBV15 to TRBJ2-2; perhaps TRBD1 as D (5 bases). V lost 4 bases and J 4 bases, leaving 16 bases between the germline ends. Germline V gene sequence: CDR1 LNHNV, CDR2 YYDKDF (reference sequence). CDR3 length equals 16 residues. In DNA, the CDR3 is TGTGCCACCAGCAAACCACAGGCCTCGGGCACCGGGGAGCTGTTTTTT. This codes for CATSKPQASGTGELFF. The entire variable domain, with the rest obtained from reference TRBV15 and TRBJ2-2, is as follows: DAMVIQNPRYQVTQFGKPVTLSCSQTLNHNVMYWYQQKSSQAPKLLFHYYDKDFNNEADTPDNFQSRRPNTSFCFLDIRSPGLGDTAMYLCATSKPQASGTGELFFGEGSRLTVL.

A few counts support this clone. Other nucleotide sequences from this sample produce the same CDR3. The rearrangement links TRBV5-4 to TRBJ1-2; D ambiguous. Per germline, CDR1 SGHNT and CDR2 YYREEE (reference sequence). The V and J ends lost 3 bases and 4 bases respectively, with 10 bases between them. The CDR3 loop spans 13 amino acids. CDR3 sequence reads: CASSSTVGYGYTF. CDR3 DNA: TGTGCCAGCAGCTCTACGGTCGGCTATGGCTACACCTTC.

The chain carries TRBV11-3 and TRBJ2-2; 8 bases are a match to TRBD1. The CDR3 length is 15 residues. Trimming cost V 8 bases and J 4 bases; bases outside gene matches: 9. CDR1 and CDR2 (germline): SGHNT, YENEEA. The CDR3 DNA reads TGTGCCAGCTCGACCTCGGACAGGGCCACCGGGGAGCTGTTTTTT. Its protein is CASSTSDRATGELFF.

The V call is TRBV3-1 (or the pseudogene TRBV3-2), the J call TRBJ1-5, with TRBD1 matching 8 bases. Looked up from germline, CDR1 is LGHDT and CDR2 is YNNKEL (reference sequence). The length of the CDR3 is 16 residues. The V gene end was trimmed by 0 bases and the J gene end by 5 bases; junction bases not matched to a gene: 6. This CDR3 reads CASSQEVGQGDQPQHF. The CDR3 DNA is TGTGCCAGCAGCCAAGAGGTCGGACAGGGTGATCAGCCCCAGCATTTT.

The chain recombines TRBV10-2 with TRBJ2-2; D perhaps matches TRBD1 (6 bases). This CDR3 is 16 amino acids long. The germline gives CDR1 WSHSY, CDR2 SAAADI. V gave up 5 bases and J gave up 7 bases, with 20 bases separating them. CDR3 nucleotides: TGCGCCAGCAGTATTCTCTGGGACATACAGAACGGGGAGCTGTTTTTT. Encoded protein: CASSILWDIQNGELFF.

This clone was counted once. The chain links TRBV5-6 to TRBJ2-3, with 7 bases identical to TRBD2. Germline CDR1 and CDR2: SGHDT and YYEEEE. The CDR3 spans 15 residues. Trimming took 0 bases from V and 3 from J; bases not matched to a gene: 4. CDR3 in amino acids: CASSLVAGGTDTQYF. The CDR3 nucleotides are TGTGCCAGCAGCTTGGTAGCGGGTGGGACAGATACGCAGTATTTT.

This sequence joins TRBV29-1 and TRBJ2-1; 7 bases line up with TRBD2. Germline V gene sequence: CDR1 SQVTM, CDR2 ANQGSEA. There are 14 residues in the CDR3. V shed 3 bases and J 4 bases; nucleotides not matched to a gene: 6. CDR3 region: CSVDERDRYNEQFF. The CDR3 bases are TGCAGCGTTGATGAGCGGGACCGATACAATGAGCAGTTCTTC.

The gene calls are TRBV27 and TRBJ2-3, with a possible D match to TRBD2 (5 bases). V was shortened by 7 bases and J by 1 base, with 12 bases between the two germline ends. The germline CDR1 and CDR2 sequences are MNHEY and SMNVEV (reference sequence). CDR3 length: 14 residues. The CDR3 sequence is CASTSGSRTDTQYF. The CDR3 nucleotides are TGTGCCAGCACCTCGGGATCTCGCACAGATACGCAGTATTTT.

CDR3 bases: TGTGCCAGCAGCCCCCGGTACGTCTCTGGAAACACCATATATTTT. Protein product: CASSPRYVSGNTIYF. V usage is TRBV9 and J usage is TRBJ1-3, with D uncertain. V was trimmed by 4 bases and J by 0 bases, leaving 11 bases between them. The CDR3 has 15 amino acids. CDR1 is SGDLS and CDR2 is YYNGEE in the germline V gene.

The J gene is TRBJ2-7, the V gene TRBV7-9; D unclear. V lost 4 bases, J lost 2 bases, and 6 bases lay in between. From germline, CDR1 is SEHNR and CDR2 FQNEAQ (reference sequence). The length of the CDR3 is 12 residues. The CDR3 DNA follows: TGTGCCAGCAGCTCAGTTACCTACGAGCAGTACTTC. It translates to CASSSVTYEQYF.

The chain couples TRBV28 to TRBJ2-7; D possibly corresponds to TRBD2 (7 bases). V lost 3 bases and J 3 bases, leaving 12 bases between the germline ends. The CDR3 is 14 residues long. Germline CDR1 reads MDHEN; CDR2 reads SYDVKM. The CDR3 nucleotides read TGTGCCAGCAGTTTGGGGGGGGCCTACTACGAGCAGTACTTC. Translating it yields CASSLGGAYYEQYF.

On this clone itself: The same CDR3 arises from other DNA sequences in this sample as well. The chain joins TRBV19 to TRBJ1-1; possible D gene TRBD1, 6 bases. CDR1 is LNHDA, CDR2 SQIVND, per germline (reference sequence). The CDR3 runs to 13 residues. V lost 3 bases to trimming and J lost 4 bases, with 9 bases between them. In DNA form, the CDR3 reads TGTGCCAGTAGTATCGGGGGGGCCACTGAAGCTTTCTTT. This translates into CASSIGGATEAFF.

The chain has TRBV29-1 and TRBJ1-1; D might be TRBD1 (6 bases). Germline-derived CDR1 and CDR2 are SQVTM and ANQGSEA. CDR3 length: 12 residues. The V gene lost 6 bases and the J gene lost 2 bases, with 10 bases spanning the gap. The CDR3 here is CSVTGDNTEAFF. As DNA, the CDR3 is TGCAGCGTGACAGGCGATAACACTGAAGCTTTCTTT.

The rearrangement links TRBV4-1 to TRBJ2-2, with TRBD1 as a possible D gene (5 bases). The CDR3 contains 15 residues. Looked up from germline, CDR1 is MGHRA and CDR2 is YSYEKL. Trimming took off 5 bases at V and 0 bases at J, with 10 bases between the two ends. CDR3 DNA: TGCGCCAGCAGCACCAGGGAAACGAACACCGGGGAGCTGTTTTTT. Translated: CASSTRETNTGELFF.

In regard to this clone: Other DNA sequences from this sample encode an identical CDR3 as well. This rearrangement joins TRBV4-1 to TRBJ1-5, with D perhaps TRBD1 (6 bases). Germline loops: CDR1 MGHRA, CDR2 YSYEKL. The CDR3 consists of 16 residues. V lost 0 bases and J lost 0, with 9 bases in between. The CDR3 DNA reads as TGCGCCAGCAGCCAAGAAGGCAGGGGTAGCAATCAGCCCCAGCATTTT. Translating it yields CASSQEGRGSNQPQHF.

The V call is TRBV7-3, the J call TRBJ1-2; 11 bases map to TRBD1. Unmatched junction bases numbered 2, after V lost 5 bases and J lost 3 bases. The CDR3 length is 14 residues. The germline gives CDR1 SGHTA, CDR2 FQGTGA. The CDR3 DNA sequence: TGTGCCAGCAGCACGGGACAGGGGGACTATGGCTACACCTTC. It yields the protein CASSTGQGDYGYTF.

V gene TRBV27 combines with J gene TRBJ2-3; 10 positions agree with TRBD1. From germline, CDR1 is MNHEY and CDR2 SMNVEV (reference sequence). This CDR3 has 16 residues. V shed 4 bases and J 5 bases; nucleotides not matched to a gene: 9. The CDR3 loop reads CASSSLDRGNGDTQYF. In nucleotides, the CDR3 is TGTGCCAGCAGTTCCCTGGACAGGGGGAATGGAGATACGCAGTATTTT.

Points on this clone: The sample has other DNA sequences that encode this CDR3 too. The rearrangement uses TRBV19 and TRBJ1-5, with D possibly TRBD1 on 5 matching bases. The germline V and J ends were trimmed by 3 bases and 4 bases, with 7 bases remaining between them. The CDR3 has 13 amino acids. Germline V lookup: CDR1 LNHDA, CDR2 SQIVND (reference sequence). CDR3 coding DNA: TGTGCCAGTAGTATTGGGGGGAATCAGCCCCAGCATTTT. Residues: CASSIGGNQPQHF.

This chain links TRBV19 with TRBJ2-5; the D is unclear. Trimming shortened V by 4 bases and J by 4 bases, and 10 bases separated the two germline ends. Germline CDR1 and CDR2: LNHDA and SQIVND (reference sequence). CDR3 length equals 13 residues. The DNA for the CDR3 is TGTGCCAGTAGTACCTCGTCGAGAGAGACCCAGTACTTC. It encodes CASSTSSRETQYF.

The J gene is TRBJ1-5, the V gene TRBV19; TRBD1 matches at 9 bases. This CDR3 contains 15 residues. The junction had 1 base not matched to a gene; V was cut back by 3 bases and J by 1 base. The germline gives CDR1 LNHDA, CDR2 SQIVND (reference sequence). Written as DNA, the CDR3 is TGTGCCAGTAGTATGGGACAGGGAAGCAATCAGCCCCAGCATTTT. This gives the protein CASSMGQGSNQPQHF. The full variable domain, its missing parts supplied by reference TRBV19 and TRBJ1-5, is DGGITQSPKYLFRKEGQNVTLSCEQNLNHDAMYWYRQDPGQGLRLIYYSQIVNDFQKGDIAEGYSVSREKKESFPLTVTSAQKNPTAFYLCASSMGQGSNQPQHFGDGTRLSIL.

This chain links TRBV18 with TRBJ1-4, with unresolved D. CDR3 size: 14 residues. V lost 2 bases to trimming and J lost 5 bases, with 9 bases between them. Germline loops: CDR1 KGHSH, CDR2 LQKENI. This CDR3 reads CASSPREGNEKLFF. DNA of the CDR3: TGTGCCAGCTCACCAAGGGAGGGAAATGAAAAACTGTTTTTT.

The V gene is TRBV6-1, the J gene TRBJ1-1; D call uncertain. The V end lost 2 bases, the J end lost 3 bases, and 7 bases lay between the germline ends. Germline V lookup: CDR1 MNHNS, CDR2 SASEGT. The CDR3 extends over 13 amino acids. CDR3 in amino acids: CASSEYADTEAFF. The DNA for the CDR3 is TGTGCCAGCAGTGAATATGCGGACACTGAAGCTTTCTTT.

The chain joins TRBV5-1 to TRBJ2-3; maybe TRBD2 (6 bases). This CDR3 is 15 amino acids long. The germline V and J ends were trimmed by 7 bases and 2 bases, with 17 bases remaining between them. Germline CDR1 SGHRS, CDR2 YFSETQ. The CDR3 DNA reads as TGCGCCAGCGGCAGCGGGCGGGGAGACACAGATACGCAGTATTTT. Translation: CASGSGRGDTDTQYF.

This clone was counted ten times or more. J is TRBJ2-2 and V is TRBV11-3, with D perhaps TRBD1 (6 bases). V gave up 6 bases and J gave up 6 bases, with 17 bases separating them. Looked up from germline, CDR1 is SGHNT and CDR2 is YENEEA. The CDR3 runs to 15 residues. The CDR3: CASSLSGRGAGELFF. The DNA for the CDR3 is TGTGCCAGCAGTCTTTCAGGCAGGGGAGCCGGGGAGCTGTTTTTT.

This chain uses TRBV10-2 with TRBJ2-5; 9 bases fit TRBD1. The trim removed 7 bases at V and 5 bases at J, leaving 14 bases unmatched. Germline values: CDR1 WSHSY, CDR2 SAAADI. This CDR3 has 16 residues. The CDR3 nucleotides are TGCGCCAGCATCAGCGGAAGGACAGGGGTAGGGGAGACCCAGTACTTC. This sequence encodes CASISGRTGVGETQYF.

The rearrangement joins TRBV3-1 (or the pseudogene TRBV3-2) to TRBJ1-2, with 10 positions matching TRBD1. The CDR3 runs 14 residues. Germline V CDR1 and CDR2: LGHDT, YNNKEL (reference sequence). With 6 bases clipped from V and 6 bases from J, the junction kept 7 bases outside the gene matches. The CDR3 bases are TGTGCCAGCAGGGCTGACAGGGGGCAGAATGGCTACACCTTC. Its protein is CASRADRGQNGYTF.